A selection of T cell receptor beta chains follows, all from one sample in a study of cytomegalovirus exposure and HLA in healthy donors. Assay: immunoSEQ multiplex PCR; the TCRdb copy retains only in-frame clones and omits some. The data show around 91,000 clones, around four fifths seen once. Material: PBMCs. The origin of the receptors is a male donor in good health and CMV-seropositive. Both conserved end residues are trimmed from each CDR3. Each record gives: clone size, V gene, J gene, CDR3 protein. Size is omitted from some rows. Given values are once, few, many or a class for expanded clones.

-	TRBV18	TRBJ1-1	ASSPRGGDEAF
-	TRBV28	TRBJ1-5	ASSLFQVWQPQH
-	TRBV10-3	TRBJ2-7	AISEGTSGTYEQY
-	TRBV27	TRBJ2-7	ASKGGEKGLAVSYEQY
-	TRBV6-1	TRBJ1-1	ASSEFYSPWPEAF
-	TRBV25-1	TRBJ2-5	ASSLHRDQETQY
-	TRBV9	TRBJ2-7	ASSVGQSPIYEQY
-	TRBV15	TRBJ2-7	ATSRDPPTSGRFLTYEQY
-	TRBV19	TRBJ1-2	ASSMRAGDYGYT
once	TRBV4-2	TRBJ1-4	ASSQGVGNEKLF
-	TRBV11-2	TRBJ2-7	ASSFLLDRSYEQY
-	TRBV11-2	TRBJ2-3	ASSLGAATDTQY
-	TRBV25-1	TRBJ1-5	ASSEGGNPNQPQH
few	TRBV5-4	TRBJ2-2	ASSFQAGELF
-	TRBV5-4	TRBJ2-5	ASSLRGEETQY
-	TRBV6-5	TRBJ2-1	ASSRGTSGKNEQF
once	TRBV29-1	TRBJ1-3	SVEARLSGNTIY
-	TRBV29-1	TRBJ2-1	SVGSGRFNEQF
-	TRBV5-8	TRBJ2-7	ASSLVVLVRSYEQY
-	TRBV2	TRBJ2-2	ASSVRGTGELF
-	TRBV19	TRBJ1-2	ASSTDVSYGYT
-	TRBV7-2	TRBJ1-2	ASSSGTGGRIGT
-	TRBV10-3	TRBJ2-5	AISRLAAPQETQY
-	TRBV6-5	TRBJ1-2	ASSYSAGALGS
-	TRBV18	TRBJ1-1	ASSPRTGRLTEAF
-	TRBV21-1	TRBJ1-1	ASRVWRGEGTEAF
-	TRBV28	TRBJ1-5	ASKTGGGNQPQH
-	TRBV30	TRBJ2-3	AWSVLTGVGTDTQY
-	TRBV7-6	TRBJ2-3	ASSFASGTDTQY
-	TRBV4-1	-	ASSQLTGVHYEQY
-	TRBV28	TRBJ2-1	ASSHGLAVQF
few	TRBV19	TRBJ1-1	ASTRDRGQTEAF
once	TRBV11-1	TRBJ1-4	ASSRSNEKLF
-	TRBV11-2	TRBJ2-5	ASRRGEETQY
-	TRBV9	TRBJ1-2	ASSVVAEGTAYGYT
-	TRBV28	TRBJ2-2	ASSKGRTGELF
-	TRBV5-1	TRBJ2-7	ASSLGTGGTYEQY
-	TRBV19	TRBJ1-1	ASTKTGAKTEAF
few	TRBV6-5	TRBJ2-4	ASSRLGFANIQY
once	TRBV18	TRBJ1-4	ASSRSVASSTNEKLF
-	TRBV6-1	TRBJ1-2	ASRMTGTYGYT
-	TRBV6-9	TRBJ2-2	ASRGGMVGELF
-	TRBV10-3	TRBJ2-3	AISIETDTQY
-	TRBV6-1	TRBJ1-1	ASRRTVEAF
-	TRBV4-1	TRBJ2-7	ASSHYDIAGGLYEQY
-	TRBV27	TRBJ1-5	ASRRGSNQPQH
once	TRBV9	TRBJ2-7	ASSTAARGYEQY
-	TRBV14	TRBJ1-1	ASSQRTPGFNTEAF
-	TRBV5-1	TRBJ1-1	ASGRANTEAF
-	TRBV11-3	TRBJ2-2	ASSLGRFRELF
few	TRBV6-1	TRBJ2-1	ASSVPGLADYNEQF
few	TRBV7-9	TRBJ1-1	ASSSRGAKGGANTEAF
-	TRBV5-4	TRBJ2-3	ASSLDFPDTQY
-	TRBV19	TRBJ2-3	ASSFKDRGTDTQY
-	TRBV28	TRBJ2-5	ASSLRLLAGALQETQY
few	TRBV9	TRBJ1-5	ASSVDGHQPQH
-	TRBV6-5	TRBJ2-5	ASKGTGSLQETQY
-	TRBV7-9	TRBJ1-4	ASSAFGGTNEKLF
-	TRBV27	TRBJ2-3	ASSSYTDTQY
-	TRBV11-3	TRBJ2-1	ASSALGGRPPGQF